Reported below is one TCR beta chain. The sample comes from a study of cytomegalovirus exposure and HLA in healthy donors. Researchers ran the PCR with 60 Vbeta and 13 Jbeta primers. Generated by immunoSEQ multiplex PCR, the TCRdb table keeps only in-frame clones and is missing some. The sample holds 97,000 or so clones, about 60% seen once. This CDR3 spans 13 amino acids. Germline CDR1 is LNHDA and CDR2 is SQIVND (reference sequence). V dropped 6 bases and J dropped 5 bases, with 13 bases sitting between them. Sequenced sample: PBMCs. The sequence was collected from a human donor in good health. The V and J genes are TRBV19 and TRBJ2-5, with a weak D call TRBD2 (5 bases). Here the CDR3 DNA reads TGTGCCAGTAGCGGTACTAGGGCTGAGACCCAGTACTTC. It encodes CASSGTRAETQYF.